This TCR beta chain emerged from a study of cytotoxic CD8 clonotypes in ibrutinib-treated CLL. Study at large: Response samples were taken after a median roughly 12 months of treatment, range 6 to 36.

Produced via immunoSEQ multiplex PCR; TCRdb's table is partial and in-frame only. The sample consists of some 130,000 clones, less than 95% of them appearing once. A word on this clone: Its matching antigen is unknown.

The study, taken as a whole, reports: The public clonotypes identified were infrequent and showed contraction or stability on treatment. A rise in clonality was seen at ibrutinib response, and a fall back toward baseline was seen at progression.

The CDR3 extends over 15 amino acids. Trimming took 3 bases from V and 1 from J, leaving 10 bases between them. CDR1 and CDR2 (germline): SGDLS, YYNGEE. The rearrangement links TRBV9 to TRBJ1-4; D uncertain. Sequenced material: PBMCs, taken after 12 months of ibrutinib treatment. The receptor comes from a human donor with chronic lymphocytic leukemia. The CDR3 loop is CASSGYWGTNEKLFF. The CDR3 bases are TGTGCCAGCAGCGGCTATTGGGGAACTAATGAAAAACTGTTTTTT.